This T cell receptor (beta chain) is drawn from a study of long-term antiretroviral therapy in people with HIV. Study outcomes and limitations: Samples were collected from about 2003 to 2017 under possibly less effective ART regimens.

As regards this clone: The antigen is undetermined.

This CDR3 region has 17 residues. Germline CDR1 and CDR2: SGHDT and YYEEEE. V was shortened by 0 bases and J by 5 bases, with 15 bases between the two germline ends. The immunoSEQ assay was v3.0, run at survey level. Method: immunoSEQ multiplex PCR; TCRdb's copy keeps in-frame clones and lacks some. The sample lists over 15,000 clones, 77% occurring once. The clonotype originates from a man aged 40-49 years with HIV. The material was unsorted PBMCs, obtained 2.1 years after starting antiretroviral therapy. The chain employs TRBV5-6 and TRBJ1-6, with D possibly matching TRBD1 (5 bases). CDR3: CASSLVGRLGDNSPLHF. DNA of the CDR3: TGTGCCAGCAGCTTGGTGGGACGTCTAGGGGATAATTCACCCCTCCACTTT.